Listed here are 28 T cell receptor beta chains from one sample, sequenced in a study of cytomegalovirus exposure and HLA in healthy donors. Data came from immunoSEQ multiplex PCR; TCRdb stores just in-frame clones and leaves some out. The profile covers about 110,000 clones, with over 75% appearing a single time and 3% to 3.5% taken by the ten largest. The sample taken for sequencing was PBMCs. These receptors all come from a woman under 30 in good health and CMV-seronegative.

V and J are TRBV28 and TRBJ1-6; D call uncertain. Trimming shortened V by 10 bases and J by 4 bases, and 11 bases separated the two germline ends. This CDR3 contains 13 residues. Germline V CDR1 and CDR2: MDHEN, SYDVKM. The CDR3 region is CATGGLYNSPLHF. The CDR3 DNA reads TGTGCCACGGGAGGACTGTATAATTCACCCCTCCACTTT.

For the CDR3, the DNA is TGTGCCAGCATCTTCTATCAGCCCCAGCATTTT. It is translated as CASIFYQPQHF. The chain links TRBV7-9 to TRBJ1-5, with unresolved D. Germline V CDR1 and CDR2: SEHNR, FQNEAQ (reference sequence). V shed 7 bases and J shed 5 bases, with 6 bases lying between them. The CDR3 has 11 amino acids.

V and J are TRBV27 and TRBJ2-3; a possible D gene is TRBD1 (5 bases). Looked up from germline, CDR1 is MNHEY and CDR2 is SMNVEV (reference sequence). Deletions cut 5 bases from V and 4 bases from J, with 22 bases between. The CDR3 extends over 17 amino acids. The CDR3, as DNA: TGTGCCAGCAGTCCCCCGACCGACAGATTCGCTCCAGATACGCAGTATTTT. Translation: CASSPPTDRFAPDTQYF.

The CDR3 bases are TGTGCTAGTGGAAGAGGGGGGGCAACTAATGAAAAACTGTTTTTT. It codes for CASGRGGATNEKLFF. The chain links TRBV12-5 to TRBJ1-4; TRBD1 is a possible D gene (6 bases). The V and J ends lost 6 bases and 0 bases respectively, with 11 bases between them. The CDR3 is 15 amino acids. Germline V gene sequence: CDR1 LGHNT, CDR2 FRNRAP. Filled out from reference TRBV12-5 and TRBJ1-4, the complete variable domain reads DARVTQTPRHKVTEMGQEVTMRCQPILGHNTVFWYRQTMMQGLELLAYFRNRAPLDDSGMPKDRFSAEMPDATLATLKIQPSEPRDSAVYFCASGRGGATNEKLFFGSGTQLSVL.

V is TRBV19 and J is TRBJ1-1; no clear D gene. Germline CDR1 reads LNHDA; CDR2 reads SQIVND (reference sequence). The CDR3 loop spans 14 amino acids. V lost 9 bases and J lost 0, with 14 bases in between. The CDR3 loop is CASFLEGMNTEAFF. As DNA, the CDR3 is TGTGCCAGCTTTCTGGAGGGCATGAACACTGAAGCTTTCTTT.

The DNA for the CDR3 is TGCGCCAGCCGGCAGGGGTTCACCGGGGAGCTGTTTTTT. The encoded protein is CASRQGFTGELFF. The chain combines TRBV5-1 with TRBJ2-2, with D perhaps TRBD1 (6 bases). The CDR3 runs 13 residues. The V gene's germline CDR1 is SGHRS and CDR2 YFSETQ. V was trimmed by 7 bases and J by 4 bases, leaving 11 bases between them.

This chain joins TRBV7-9 and TRBJ1-2; D uncertain. Germline lookup yields CDR1 SEHNR and CDR2 FQNEAQ (reference sequence). V lost 5 bases to trimming and J lost 5 bases, with 9 bases between them. The CDR3 length is 12 residues. This CDR3 is CASSVGVYGYTF. For the CDR3, the DNA is TGTGCCAGCAGCGTGGGAGTGTATGGCTACACCTTC.

This chain connects TRBV11-2 to TRBJ1-3, with D maybe TRBD1 (6 bases). The CDR3 has 16 residues. CDR1 and CDR2 from the germline V gene are SGHAT and FQNNGV. V lost 4 bases to trimming and J lost 1 base, with 14 bases between them. CDR3 in amino acids: CASSSLTGPSGNTIYF. CDR3 nucleotide sequence: TGTGCCAGCAGCTCGTTGACAGGCCCGTCTGGAAACACCATATATTTT.

The rearrangement joins TRBV7-9 to TRBJ2-3; the match to TRBD2 covers 11 bases. From germline, CDR1 is SEHNR and CDR2 FQNEAQ (reference sequence). The CDR3 is made up of 16 amino acids. V was pared by 4 bases and J by 5 bases, with 8 bases of the junction left unmatched. This chain's CDR3 is CASSSGLAGALDTQYF. Written as DNA, the CDR3 is TGTGCCAGCAGCTCCGGACTAGCGGGCGCACTAGATACGCAGTATTTT.

This chain uses TRBV4-1 with TRBJ2-1, with 9 bases that match TRBD1. The CDR3 is 18 amino acids. With 0 bases clipped from V and 7 bases from J, the junction kept 13 bases outside the gene matches. CDR1 is MGHRA and CDR2 is YSYEKL in the germline V gene. CDR3 in amino acids: CASSQEGWRTGDTNEQFF. In DNA, the CDR3 is TGCGCCAGCAGCCAAGAAGGGTGGAGGACAGGGGATACGAATGAGCAGTTCTTC.

J is TRBJ2-5 and V is TRBV12-5; TRBD2 matches at 11 bases. This CDR3 spans 17 amino acids. V shed 4 bases, J shed 3 bases, and the junction held 10 bases outside the gene matches. Germline CDR1 reads LGHNT; CDR2 reads FRNRAP. The CDR3 nucleotides read TGTGCTAGTGGTTCCGTGATGACTAGCGGGATCGAAGAGACCCAGTACTTC. It yields the protein CASGSVMTSGIEETQYF.

This chain uses TRBV4-1 with TRBJ1-4; 8 positions match TRBD1. Germline assignment: CDR1 MGHRA and CDR2 YSYEKL. Trimming at V came to 6 bases and at J to 8 bases, leaving 5 bases not matched to a gene. This CDR3 comprises 13 residues. CDR3 loop: CASRRQGREKLFF. The CDR3 coding sequence is TGCGCCAGCAGAAGACAGGGGCGGGAAAAACTGTTTTTT.

The chain combines TRBV29-1 with TRBJ1-2, with 7 positions matching TRBD1. The CDR3 loop spans 15 amino acids. CDR1 and CDR2 from the germline V gene are SQVTM and ANQGSEA. V shed 1 base, J shed 4 bases, and the junction held 9 bases outside the gene matches. CDR3 in amino acids: CSVEGTGTAIYGYTF. CDR3 bases: TGCAGCGTTGAAGGAACCGGGACAGCGATCTATGGCTACACCTTC.

V is TRBV5-6 and J is TRBJ2-3; TRBD1 is a possible D gene (5 bases). The ends were cut back, 4 bases at V and 2 bases at J, with 8 bases in the middle. The CDR3 sequence is 13 residues long. Germline V gene data show CDR1 as SGHDT and CDR2 as YYEEEE. The DNA of the CDR3 is TGTGCCAGCAGCGGGGCTCTCACAGATACGCAGTATTTT. It specifies CASSGALTDTQYF.

This clone was observed a single time. The chain carries TRBV2 and TRBJ1-6; the D is unclear. The CDR3 is 14 amino acids. V was pared by 7 bases and J by 0 bases, with 7 bases between. Germline V gives CDR1 SNHLY, CDR2 FYNNEI. CDR3 DNA sequence: TGTGCCAGCAAGGAGAGCTCCTATAATTCACCCCTCCACTTT. Protein product: CASKESSYNSPLHF.

This chain uses TRBV10-3 with TRBJ2-3; D remains unclear. The CDR3 runs to 14 residues. Germline assignment: CDR1 ENHRY and CDR2 SYGVKD. The germline V and J ends were trimmed by 7 bases and 0 bases, with 11 bases remaining between them. The CDR3 DNA reads TGTGCCATCATGAACAGCCTCAGCACAGATACGCAGTATTTT. It encodes CAIMNSLSTDTQYF.

V gene TRBV28 combines with J gene TRBJ1-5, with D maybe TRBD1 (5 bases). The CDR3 is made up of 14 amino acids. Trimming pared 2 bases from V and 5 bases from J, leaving 10 bases between. In germline, CDR1 is MDHEN, CDR2 SYDVKM. The chain's CDR3 is CASSLRRGDQPQHF. Written as DNA, the CDR3 is TGTGCCAGCAGTTTAAGGAGGGGTGATCAGCCCCAGCATTTT.

V usage is TRBV25-1 and J usage is TRBJ1-5; possibly TRBD1 for D (5 bases). The germline V gene has CDR1 MGHDK and CDR2 SYGVNS. Trimming removed 3 bases at V and 3 bases at J, with 12 bases between. The CDR3 runs to 15 residues. The CDR3 DNA is TGTGCCAGCAGTGACGGGAGGACACCCAATCAGCCCCAGCATTTT. Residues: CASSDGRTPNQPQHF.

The J gene is TRBJ2-1, the V gene TRBV27; TRBD2 is a possible D gene (6 bases). V lost 4 bases to trimming and J lost 7 bases, with 14 bases between them. The CDR3 is 14 residues long. The germline gives CDR1 MNHEY, CDR2 SMNVEV (reference sequence). The CDR3 sequence: CASSSWTNPNEQFF. The DNA of the CDR3 is TGTGCCAGCAGTTCGTGGACTAATCCTAATGAGCAGTTCTTC.

In this sample, this clone turned up a few times. The gene calls are TRBV21-1 and TRBJ2-2; TRBD2, the table's D call, was not compared with the DNA. TRBV21-1 is marked as a pseudogene. CDR3 length: 16 residues. CDR3: CASRTKEGTNTGELFF. CDR3 nucleotides: TGTGCCAGCCGTACTAAGGAGGGGACGAACACCGGGGAGCTGTTTTTT.

As concerns this clone: A junction boundary mismatches the germline segment, possibly from a read error. The chain links TRBV30 to TRBJ2-5; D is possibly TRBD1 (5 bases). This CDR3 is built from 15 residues. Germline CDR1 GTSNPN, CDR2 SVGIG (reference sequence). The CDR3 sequence is CARSVHRRTQETQYF. The DNA of the CDR3 is TGTGCCCGGAGTGTACACAGGCGAACCCAAGAGACCCAGTACTTC.

There are many counts of this clone. J is TRBJ1-1 and V is TRBV6-4; D is unclear. Between the trimmed V and J ends, which lost 6 bases and 1 base, there was a span of 9 bases. Looked up from germline, CDR1 is MRHNA and CDR2 is SNTAGT. The CDR3 is made up of 13 amino acids. The CDR3 DNA is TGTGCCAGCAGCCCCCGACAGAACACTGAAGCTTTCTTT. Translated, it gives CASSPRQNTEAFF.

V gene TRBV6-1 combines with J gene TRBJ2-3; possible D gene TRBD2, 5 bases. Germline CDR1 MNHNS, CDR2 SASEGT. Trimming stripped 6 bases from V and 2 bases from J, with 12 bases between. This CDR3 comprises 14 residues. The CDR3 region has the DNA TGTGCCAGCAGGTTGGACTTGACCACAGATACGCAGTATTTT. This gives the protein CASRLDLTTDTQYF.

The chain has TRBV7-3 and TRBJ2-2, with TRBD2 matching over 9 bases. This CDR3 is 17 amino acids long. Germline-derived CDR1 and CDR2 are SGHTA and FQGTGA. With V trimmed by 0 bases and J by 5 bases, 7 bases remained unmatched. The CDR3: CASSLTTGLASTGELFF. CDR3 nucleotides: TGTGCCAGCAGCTTAACAACAGGACTAGCGTCAACCGGGGAGCTGTTTTTT.

The rearrangement links TRBV2 to TRBJ1-5; D might be TRBD1 (6 bases). This CDR3 has 14 amino acids. Germline assignment: CDR1 SNHLY and CDR2 FYNNEI. V dropped 8 bases and J dropped 5 bases, with 16 bases sitting between them. The CDR3 loop reads CASQDSNKDQPQHF. CDR3 in DNA: TGTGCCAGCCAGGACAGCAACAAAGATCAGCCCCAGCATTTT. Together with reference TRBV2 and TRBJ1-5, the CDR3 gives the full variable domain: EPEVTQTPSHQVTQMGQEVILRCVPISNHLYFYWYRQILGQKVEFLVSFYNNEISEKSEIFDDQFSVERPDGSNFTLKIRSTKLEDSAMYFCASQDSNKDQPQHFGDGTRLSIL.

This clone is a singleton in its sample. This chain joins TRBV4-1 and TRBJ1-1; D might be TRBD1 (5 bases). The CDR3 consists of 14 residues. V was pared by 2 bases and J by 1 base, with 8 bases between. Germline CDR1 and CDR2: MGHRA and YSYEKL. For the CDR3, the DNA is TGCGCCAGCAGCCAACCGACAGAGAACACTGAAGCTTTCTTT. It encodes CASSQPTENTEAFF.

The CDR3 bases are TGTGCCAGCAGCTCGGGGGCCGGGGAGCTGTTTTTT. Amino acids: CASSSGAGELFF. This rearrangement joins TRBV7-9 to TRBJ2-2; D is possibly TRBD2 (6 bases). There are 12 residues in the CDR3. V was pared by 4 bases and J by 6 bases, with 6 bases between. Germline CDR1 is SEHNR and CDR2 is FQNEAQ (reference sequence).

The V call is TRBV18, the J call TRBJ1-2; D ambiguous. Deletions cut 6 bases from V and 8 bases from J, with 22 bases between. The CDR3 has 15 residues. Looked up from germline, CDR1 is KGHSH and CDR2 is LQKENI. CDR3 sequence: CASSPTPGSPRGYTF. The CDR3 nucleotides read TGTGCCAGCTCCCCTACCCCGGGATCCCCGAGAGGCTACACCTTC.